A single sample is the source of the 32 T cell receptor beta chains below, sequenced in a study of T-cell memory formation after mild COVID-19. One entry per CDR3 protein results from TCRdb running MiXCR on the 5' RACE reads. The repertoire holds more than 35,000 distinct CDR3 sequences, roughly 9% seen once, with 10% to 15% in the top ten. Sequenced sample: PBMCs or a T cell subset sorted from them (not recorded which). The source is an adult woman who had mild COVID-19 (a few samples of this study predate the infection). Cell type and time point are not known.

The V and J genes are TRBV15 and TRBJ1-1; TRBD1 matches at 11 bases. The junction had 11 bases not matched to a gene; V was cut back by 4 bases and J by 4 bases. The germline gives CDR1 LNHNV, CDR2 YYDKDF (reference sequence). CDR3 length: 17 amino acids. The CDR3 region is CATSTGSWTGGGTEAFF. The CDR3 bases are TGTGCCACCAGCACGGGAAGCTGGACAGGGGGCGGCACTGAAGCTTTCTTT.

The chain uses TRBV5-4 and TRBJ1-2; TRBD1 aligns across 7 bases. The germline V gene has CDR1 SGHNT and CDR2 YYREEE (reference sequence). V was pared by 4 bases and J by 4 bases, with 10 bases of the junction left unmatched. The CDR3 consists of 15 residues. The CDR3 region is CASSAQTRDSYGYTF. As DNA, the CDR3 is TGTGCCAGCAGCGCCCAGACCCGGGACAGCTATGGCTACACCTTC. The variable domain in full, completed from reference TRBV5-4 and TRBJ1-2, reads ETGVTQSPTHLIKTRGQQVTLRCSSQSGHNTVSWYQQALGQGPQFIFQYYREEENGRGNFPPRFSGLQFPNYSSELNVNALELDDSALYLCASSAQTRDSYGYTFGSGTRLTVV.

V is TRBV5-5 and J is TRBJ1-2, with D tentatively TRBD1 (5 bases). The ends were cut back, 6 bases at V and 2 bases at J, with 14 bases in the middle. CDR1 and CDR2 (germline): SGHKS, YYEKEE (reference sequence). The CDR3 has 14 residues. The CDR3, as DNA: TGTGCCAGCACCCGCGGGGGAAGCAACTATGGCTACACCTTC. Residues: CASTRGGSNYGYTF.

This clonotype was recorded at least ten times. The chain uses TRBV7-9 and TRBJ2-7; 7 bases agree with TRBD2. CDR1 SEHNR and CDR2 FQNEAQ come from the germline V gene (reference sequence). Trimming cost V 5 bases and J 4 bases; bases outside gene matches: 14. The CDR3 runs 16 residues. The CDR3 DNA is TGTGCCAGCAGCCCATTTGGACTAGTAAAGGGTTACGAGCAGTACTTC. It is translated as CASSPFGLVKGYEQYF.

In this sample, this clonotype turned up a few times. The chain's CDR3 is CSAHTQTSGFTDTQYF. The DNA of the CDR3 is TGCAGTGCCCATACCCAGACTAGCGGATTCACAGATACGCAGTATTTT. The chain employs TRBV20-1 and TRBJ2-3, with TRBD2 identical over 9 bases. CDR1 is DFQATT and CDR2 is SNEGSKA in the germline V gene (reference sequence). The V segment lost 6 bases and the J segment 2 bases; nucleotides outside the gene matches: 12. This CDR3 has 16 amino acids.

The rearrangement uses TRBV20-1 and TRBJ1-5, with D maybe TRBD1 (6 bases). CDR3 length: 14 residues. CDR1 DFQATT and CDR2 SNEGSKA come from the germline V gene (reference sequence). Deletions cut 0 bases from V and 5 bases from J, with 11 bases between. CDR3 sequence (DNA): TGCAGTGCTAGAGACACCAGGGGTTATCAGCCCCAGCATTTT. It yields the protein CSARDTRGYQPQHF.

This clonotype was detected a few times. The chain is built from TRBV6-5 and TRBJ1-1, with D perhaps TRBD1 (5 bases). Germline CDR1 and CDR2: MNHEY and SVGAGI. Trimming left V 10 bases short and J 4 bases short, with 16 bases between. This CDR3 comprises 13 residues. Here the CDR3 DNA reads TGTGCCACCCTAAGGGGTCTTGGCACTGAAGCTTTCTTT. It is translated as CATLRGLGTEAFF.

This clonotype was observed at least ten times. The CDR3 reads CATSRDQDSPLHF. CDR3 sequence (DNA): TGTGCCACCAGCAGAGATCAGGATTCACCCCTCCACTTT. The chain links TRBV15 to TRBJ1-6; no clear D. The length of the CDR3 is 13 residues. The germline CDR1 and CDR2 sequences are LNHNV and YYDKDF (reference sequence). Trimming took 0 bases from V and 8 from J, leaving 5 bases between them.

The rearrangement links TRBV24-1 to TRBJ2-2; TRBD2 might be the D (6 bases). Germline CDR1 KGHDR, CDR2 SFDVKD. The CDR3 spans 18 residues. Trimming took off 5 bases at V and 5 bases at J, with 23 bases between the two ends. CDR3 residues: CATSGAVRSTRRTGELFF. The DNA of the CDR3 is TGTGCCACCAGTGGGGCGGTCCGCTCGACTAGACGTACCGGGGAGCTGTTTTTT.

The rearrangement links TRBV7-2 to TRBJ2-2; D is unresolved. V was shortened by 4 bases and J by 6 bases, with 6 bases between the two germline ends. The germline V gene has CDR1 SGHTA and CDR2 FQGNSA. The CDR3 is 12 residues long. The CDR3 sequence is CASSSVAGELFF. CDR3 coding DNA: TGTGCCAGCAGCTCGGTTGCCGGGGAGCTGTTTTTT.

The CDR3 loop is CASSRDRSADQPQHF. CDR3 nucleotide sequence: TGTGCCAGCAGCAGGGACAGATCGGCGGATCAGCCCCAGCATTTT. The chain recombines TRBV7-8 with TRBJ1-5; 7 bases agree with TRBD1. V shed 5 bases, J shed 5 bases, and the junction held 9 bases outside the gene matches. CDR1 is SGHVS, CDR2 FQNEAQ, per germline. CDR3 size: 15 residues.

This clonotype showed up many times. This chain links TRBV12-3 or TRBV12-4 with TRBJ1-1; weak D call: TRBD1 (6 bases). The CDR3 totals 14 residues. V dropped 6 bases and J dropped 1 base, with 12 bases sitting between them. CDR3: CASSGGAANTEAFF. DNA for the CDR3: TGTGCCAGCAGCGGGGGGGCAGCGAACACTGAAGCTTTCTTT.

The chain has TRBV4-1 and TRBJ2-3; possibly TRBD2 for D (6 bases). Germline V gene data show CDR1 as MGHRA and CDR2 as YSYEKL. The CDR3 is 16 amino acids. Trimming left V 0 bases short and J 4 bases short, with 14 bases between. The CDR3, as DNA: TGCGCCAGCAGCCAAGAGCAGCGCTCGGGGGCAGATACGCAGTATTTT. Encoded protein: CASSQEQRSGADTQYF.

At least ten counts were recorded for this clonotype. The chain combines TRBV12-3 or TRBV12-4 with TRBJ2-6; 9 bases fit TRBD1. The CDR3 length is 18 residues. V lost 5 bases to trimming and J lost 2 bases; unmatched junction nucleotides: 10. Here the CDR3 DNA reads TGTGCCAGCAGTACGCGAGCCGGGACAGGGACTGGGGCCAACGTCCTGACTTTC. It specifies CASSTRAGTGTGANVLTF.

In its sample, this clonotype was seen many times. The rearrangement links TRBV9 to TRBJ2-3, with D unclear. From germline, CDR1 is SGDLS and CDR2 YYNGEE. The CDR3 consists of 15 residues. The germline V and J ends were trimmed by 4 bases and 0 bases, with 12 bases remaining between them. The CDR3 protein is CASSYSSFSTDTQYF. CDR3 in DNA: TGTGCCAGCAGCTACAGCAGTTTTAGCACAGATACGCAGTATTTT.

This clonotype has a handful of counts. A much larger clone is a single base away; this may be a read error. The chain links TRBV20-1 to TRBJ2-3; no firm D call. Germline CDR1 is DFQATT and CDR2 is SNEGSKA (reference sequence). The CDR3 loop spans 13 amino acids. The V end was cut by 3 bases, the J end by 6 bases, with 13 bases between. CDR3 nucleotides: TGCAGTGCTAGCCCCCTCGAGAGGGATACGCAGTATTTT. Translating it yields CSASPLERDTQYF.

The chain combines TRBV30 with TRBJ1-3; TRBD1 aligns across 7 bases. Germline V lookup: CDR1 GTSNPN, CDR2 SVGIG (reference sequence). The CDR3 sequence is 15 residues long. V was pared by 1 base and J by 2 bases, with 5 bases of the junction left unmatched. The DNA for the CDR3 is TGTGCCTGGAGTGGGGCAGGGGGAACTGGAAACACCATATATTTT. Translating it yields CAWSGAGGTGNTIYF.

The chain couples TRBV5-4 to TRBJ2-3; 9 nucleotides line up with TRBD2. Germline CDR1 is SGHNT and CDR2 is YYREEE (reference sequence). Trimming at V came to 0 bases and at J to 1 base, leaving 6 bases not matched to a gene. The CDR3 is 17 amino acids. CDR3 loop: CASSLGGGGAGTDTQYF. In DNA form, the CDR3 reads TGTGCCAGCAGCTTGGGTGGCGGGGGGGCCGGCACAGATACGCAGTATTTT.

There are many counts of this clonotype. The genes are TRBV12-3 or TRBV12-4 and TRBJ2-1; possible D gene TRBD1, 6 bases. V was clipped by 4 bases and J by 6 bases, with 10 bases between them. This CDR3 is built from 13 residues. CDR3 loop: CASSSQGGNEQFF. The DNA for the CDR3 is TGTGCCAGCAGTTCCCAAGGGGGCAATGAGCAGTTCTTC.

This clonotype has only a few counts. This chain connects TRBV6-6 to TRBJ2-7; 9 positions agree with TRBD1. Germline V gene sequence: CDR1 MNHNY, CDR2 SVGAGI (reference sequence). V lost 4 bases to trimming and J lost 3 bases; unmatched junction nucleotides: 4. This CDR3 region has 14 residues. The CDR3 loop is CASSSSGQGYEQYF. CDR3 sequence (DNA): TGTGCCAGCAGTTCGTCGGGACAGGGCTACGAGCAGTACTTC.

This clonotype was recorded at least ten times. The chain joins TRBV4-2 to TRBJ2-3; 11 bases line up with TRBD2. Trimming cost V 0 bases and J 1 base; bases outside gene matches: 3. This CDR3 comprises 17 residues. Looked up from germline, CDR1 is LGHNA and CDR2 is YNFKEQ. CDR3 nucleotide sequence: TGTGCCAGCAGCCAAGATCAGACTAGCGGGGGCACAGATACGCAGTATTTT. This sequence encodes CASSQDQTSGGTDTQYF.

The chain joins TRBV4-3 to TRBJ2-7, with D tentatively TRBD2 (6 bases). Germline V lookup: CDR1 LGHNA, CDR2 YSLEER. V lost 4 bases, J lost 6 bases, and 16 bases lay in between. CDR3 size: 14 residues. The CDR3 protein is CASSLGSSGSEQYF. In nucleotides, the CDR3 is TGCGCCAGCAGCCTTGGAAGTAGCGGCTCCGAGCAGTACTTC.

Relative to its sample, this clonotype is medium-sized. CDR3 protein: CASSLPRTQETQYF. DNA of the CDR3: TGTGCCAGCAGTTTGCCCCGGACTCAAGAGACCCAGTACTTC. V and J are TRBV12-3 or TRBV12-4 and TRBJ2-5; D might be TRBD2 (5 bases). The CDR3 consists of 14 residues. V was trimmed by 3 bases and J by 2 bases, leaving 10 bases between them.

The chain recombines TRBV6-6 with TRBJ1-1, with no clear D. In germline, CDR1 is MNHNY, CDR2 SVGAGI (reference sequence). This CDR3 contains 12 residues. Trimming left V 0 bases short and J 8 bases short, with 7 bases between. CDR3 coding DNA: TGTGCCAGCAGTTACTCGGTTTCCGAAGCTTTCTTT. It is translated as CASSYSVSEAFF.

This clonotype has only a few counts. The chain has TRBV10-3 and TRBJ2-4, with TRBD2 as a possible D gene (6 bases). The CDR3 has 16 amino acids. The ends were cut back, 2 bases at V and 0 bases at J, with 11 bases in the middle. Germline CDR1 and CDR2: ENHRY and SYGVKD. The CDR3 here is CAISEGDFLAKNIQYF. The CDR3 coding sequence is TGTGCCATCAGTGAGGGGGACTTTCTAGCCAAAAACATTCAGTACTTC.

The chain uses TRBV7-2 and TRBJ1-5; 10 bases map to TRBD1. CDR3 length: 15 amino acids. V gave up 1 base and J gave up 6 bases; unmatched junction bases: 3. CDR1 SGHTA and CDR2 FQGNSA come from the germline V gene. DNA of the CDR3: TGTGCCAGCAGCTTAGACGGGACAGGGGTTCAGCCCCAGCATTTT. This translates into CASSLDGTGVQPQHF.

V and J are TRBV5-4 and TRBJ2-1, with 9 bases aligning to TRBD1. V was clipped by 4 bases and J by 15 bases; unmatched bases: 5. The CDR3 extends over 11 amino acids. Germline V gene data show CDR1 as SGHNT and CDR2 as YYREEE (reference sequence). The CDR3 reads CASSKGQGVFF. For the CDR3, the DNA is TGTGCCAGCAGCAAGGGACAGGGCGTGTTCTTC.

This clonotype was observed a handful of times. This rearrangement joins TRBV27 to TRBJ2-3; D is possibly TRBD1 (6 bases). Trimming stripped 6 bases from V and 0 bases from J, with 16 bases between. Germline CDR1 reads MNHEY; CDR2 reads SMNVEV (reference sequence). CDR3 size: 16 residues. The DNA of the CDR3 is TGTGCCAGCAGGCGGAACAGGGCCTTTAGCACAGATACGCAGTATTTT. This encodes CASRRNRAFSTDTQYF.

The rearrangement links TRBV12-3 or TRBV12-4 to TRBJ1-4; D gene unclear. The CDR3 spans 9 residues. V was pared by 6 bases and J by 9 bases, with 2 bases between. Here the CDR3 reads CASRQKLFF. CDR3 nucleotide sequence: TGTGCCAGCAGGCAAAAACTGTTTTTT.

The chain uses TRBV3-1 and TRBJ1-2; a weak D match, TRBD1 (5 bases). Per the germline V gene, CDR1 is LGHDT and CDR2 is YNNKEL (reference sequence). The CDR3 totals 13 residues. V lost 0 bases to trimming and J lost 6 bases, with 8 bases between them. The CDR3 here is CASSQENRHGYTF. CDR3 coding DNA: TGTGCCAGCAGCCAAGAAAACAGGCATGGCTACACCTTC.

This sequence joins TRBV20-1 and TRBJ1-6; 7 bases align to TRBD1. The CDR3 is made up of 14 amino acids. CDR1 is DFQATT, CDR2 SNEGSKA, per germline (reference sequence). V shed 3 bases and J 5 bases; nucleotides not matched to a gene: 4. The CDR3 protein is CSASLGTDNSPLHF. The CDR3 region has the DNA TGCAGTGCTAGCCTCGGGACAGATAATTCACCCCTCCACTTT.

Here the CDR3 reads CASSPRQGENSPLHF. The CDR3 nucleotides are TGTGCCAGCAGCCCTCGACAGGGGGAAAATTCACCCCTCCACTTT. The V and J genes are TRBV9 and TRBJ1-6, with 9 bases aligning to TRBD1. CDR3 length: 15 amino acids. Germline lookup yields CDR1 SGDLS and CDR2 YYNGEE. Trimming at V came to 4 bases and at J to 7 bases, leaving 6 bases not matched to a gene.